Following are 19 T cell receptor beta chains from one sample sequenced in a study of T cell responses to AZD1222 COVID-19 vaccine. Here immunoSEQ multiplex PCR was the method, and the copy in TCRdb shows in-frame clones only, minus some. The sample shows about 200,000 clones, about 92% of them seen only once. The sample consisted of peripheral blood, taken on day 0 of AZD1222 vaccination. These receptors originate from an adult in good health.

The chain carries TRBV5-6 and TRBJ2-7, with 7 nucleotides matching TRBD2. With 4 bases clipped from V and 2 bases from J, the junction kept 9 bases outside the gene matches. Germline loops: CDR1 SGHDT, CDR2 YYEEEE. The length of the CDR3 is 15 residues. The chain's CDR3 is CASSTWPGGPYEQYF. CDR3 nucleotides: TGTGCCAGCAGCACCTGGCCGGGAGGACCCTACGAGCAGTACTTC.

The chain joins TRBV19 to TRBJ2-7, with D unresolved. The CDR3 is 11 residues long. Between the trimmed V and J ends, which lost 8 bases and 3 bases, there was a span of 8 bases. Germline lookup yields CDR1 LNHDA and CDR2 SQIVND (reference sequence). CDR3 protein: CASGGHYEQYF. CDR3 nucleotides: TGTGCCAGTGGCGGCCACTACGAGCAGTACTTC.

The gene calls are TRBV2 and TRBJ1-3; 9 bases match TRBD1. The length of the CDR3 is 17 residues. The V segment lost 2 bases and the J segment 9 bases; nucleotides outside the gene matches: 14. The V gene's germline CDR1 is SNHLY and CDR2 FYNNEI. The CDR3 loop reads CASSEPTGGEWLGTIYF. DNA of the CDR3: TGTGCCAGCAGTGAACCCACAGGGGGCGAGTGGTTAGGCACCATATATTTT.

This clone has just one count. CDR3 in amino acids: CASSLETVPGYEQYF. CDR3 nucleotide sequence: TGTGCCAGCAGCTTGGAGACAGTGCCAGGCTACGAGCAGTACTTC. The chain combines TRBV5-5 with TRBJ2-7, with TRBD1 as a possible D gene (5 bases). This CDR3 contains 15 residues. V dropped 0 bases and J dropped 3 bases, with 13 bases sitting between them. The germline V gene has CDR1 SGHKS and CDR2 YYEKEE (reference sequence).

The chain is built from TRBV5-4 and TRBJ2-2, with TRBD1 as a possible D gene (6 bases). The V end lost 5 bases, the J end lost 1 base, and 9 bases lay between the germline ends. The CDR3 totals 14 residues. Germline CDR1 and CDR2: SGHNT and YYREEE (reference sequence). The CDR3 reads CASRQGLNTGELFF. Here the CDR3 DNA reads TGTGCCAGCAGACAGGGTTTGAACACCGGGGAGCTGTTTTTT.

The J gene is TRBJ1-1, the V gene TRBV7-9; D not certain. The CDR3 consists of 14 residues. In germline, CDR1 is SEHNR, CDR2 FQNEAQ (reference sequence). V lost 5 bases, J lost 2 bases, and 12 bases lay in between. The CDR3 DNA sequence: TGTGCCAGCAGCCCACGACGGAGTAACACTGAAGCTTTCTTT. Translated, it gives CASSPRRSNTEAFF.

The CDR3 sequence: CASMAGVGAPNEKLFF. The CDR3 nucleotides read TGTGCCAGTATGGCCGGGGTGGGCGCACCTAATGAAAAACTGTTTTTT. The V call is TRBV19, the J call TRBJ1-4; no firm D call. This CDR3 region has 16 residues. CDR1 is LNHDA, CDR2 SQIVND, per germline (reference sequence). V was clipped by 7 bases and J by 3 bases, with 18 bases between them.

The CDR3 loop reads CAWNRGPSGNTIYF. The CDR3 bases are TGTGCCTGGAACCGGGGCCCCTCTGGAAACACCATATATTTT. V gene TRBV30 combines with J gene TRBJ1-3; tentative D call: TRBD1 (5 bases). V was cut by 4 bases and J by 0 bases, with 10 bases left in between. Per germline, CDR1 GTSNPN and CDR2 SVGIG (reference sequence). This CDR3 has 14 amino acids.

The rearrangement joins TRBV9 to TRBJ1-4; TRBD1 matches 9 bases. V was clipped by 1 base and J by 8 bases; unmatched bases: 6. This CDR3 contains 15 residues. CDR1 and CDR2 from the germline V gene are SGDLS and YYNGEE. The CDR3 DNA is TGTGCCAGCAGCGTAAGTCCCGGGACAGGGGAAAAACTGTTTTTT. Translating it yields CASSVSPGTGEKLFF.

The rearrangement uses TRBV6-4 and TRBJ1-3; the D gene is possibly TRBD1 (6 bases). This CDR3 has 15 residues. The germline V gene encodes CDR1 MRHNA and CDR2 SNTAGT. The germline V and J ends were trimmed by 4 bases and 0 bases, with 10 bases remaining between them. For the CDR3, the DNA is TGTGCCAGCAGTGGAGGACAGTCCTCTGGAAACACCATATATTTT. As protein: CASSGGQSSGNTIYF.

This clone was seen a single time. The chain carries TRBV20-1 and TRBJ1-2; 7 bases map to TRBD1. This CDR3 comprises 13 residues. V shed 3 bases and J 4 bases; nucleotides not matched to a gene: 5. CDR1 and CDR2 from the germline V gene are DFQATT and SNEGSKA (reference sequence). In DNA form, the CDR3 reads TGCAGTGCTAGTAGACAGGGACTCTATGGCTACACCTTC. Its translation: CSASRQGLYGYTF.

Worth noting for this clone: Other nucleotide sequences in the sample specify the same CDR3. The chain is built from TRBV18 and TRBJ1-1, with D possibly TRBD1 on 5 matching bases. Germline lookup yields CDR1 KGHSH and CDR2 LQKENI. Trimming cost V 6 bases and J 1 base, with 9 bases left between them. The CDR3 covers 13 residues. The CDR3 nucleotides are TGTGCCAGCTCGCCTACAGGGAACACTGAAGCTTTCTTT. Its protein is CASSPTGNTEAFF.

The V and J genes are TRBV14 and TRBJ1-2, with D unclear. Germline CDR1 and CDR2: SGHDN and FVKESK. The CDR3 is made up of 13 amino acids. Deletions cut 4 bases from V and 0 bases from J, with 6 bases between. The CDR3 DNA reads TGTGCCAGCAGCCGCGACACTAACTATGGCTACACCTTC. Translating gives CASSRDTNYGYTF.

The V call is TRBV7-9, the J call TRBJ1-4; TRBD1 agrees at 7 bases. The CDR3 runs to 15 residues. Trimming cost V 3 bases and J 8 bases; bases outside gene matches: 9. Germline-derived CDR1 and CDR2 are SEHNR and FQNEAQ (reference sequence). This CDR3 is CASSFFQGGVEKLFF. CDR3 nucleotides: TGTGCCAGCAGCTTCTTCCAGGGGGGAGTAGAAAAACTGTTTTTT.

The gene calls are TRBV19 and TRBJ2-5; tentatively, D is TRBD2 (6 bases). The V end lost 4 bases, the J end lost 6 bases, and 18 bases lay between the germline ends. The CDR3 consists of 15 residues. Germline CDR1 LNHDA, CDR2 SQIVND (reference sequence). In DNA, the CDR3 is TGTGCCAGTAGTAGGAGGGCCCCCCCTACGCAGACCCAGTACTTC. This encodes CASSRRAPPTQTQYF. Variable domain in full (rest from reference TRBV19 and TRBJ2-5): DGGITQSPKYLFRKEGQNVTLSCEQNLNHDAMYWYRQDPGQGLRLIYYSQIVNDFQKGDIAEGYSVSREKKESFPLTVTSAQKNPTAFYLCASSRRAPPTQTQYFGPGTRLLVL.

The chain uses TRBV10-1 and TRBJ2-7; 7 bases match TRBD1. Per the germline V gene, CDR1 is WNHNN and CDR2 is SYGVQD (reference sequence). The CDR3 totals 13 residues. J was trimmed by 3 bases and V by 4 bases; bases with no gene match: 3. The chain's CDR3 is CASSAGQIYEQYF. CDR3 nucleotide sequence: TGCGCCAGCAGTGCGGGACAGATCTACGAGCAGTACTTC.

CDR3 sequence (DNA): TGCGCCAGCAGCAGCCGGGCCAATGAGCAGTTCTTC. Translation gives CASSSRANEQFF. The gene calls are TRBV4-1 and TRBJ2-1, with D hard to call. The germline V and J ends were trimmed by 5 bases and 6 bases, with 8 bases remaining between them. The CDR3 runs to 12 residues. CDR1 and CDR2 (germline): MGHRA, YSYEKL.

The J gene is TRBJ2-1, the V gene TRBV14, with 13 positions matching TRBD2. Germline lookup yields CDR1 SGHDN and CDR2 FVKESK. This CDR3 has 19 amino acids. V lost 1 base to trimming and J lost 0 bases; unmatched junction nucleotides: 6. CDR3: CASSQVGTSGESSYNEQFF. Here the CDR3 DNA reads TGTGCCAGCAGCCAAGTCGGGACTAGCGGGGAGAGCTCCTACAATGAGCAGTTCTTC.

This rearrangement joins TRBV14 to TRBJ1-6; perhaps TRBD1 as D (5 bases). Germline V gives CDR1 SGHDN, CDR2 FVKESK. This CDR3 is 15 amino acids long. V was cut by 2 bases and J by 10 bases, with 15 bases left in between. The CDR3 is CASSQRFGAGSPLHF. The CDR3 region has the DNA TGTGCCAGCAGCCAACGGTTTGGGGCTGGCTCACCCCTCCACTTT.